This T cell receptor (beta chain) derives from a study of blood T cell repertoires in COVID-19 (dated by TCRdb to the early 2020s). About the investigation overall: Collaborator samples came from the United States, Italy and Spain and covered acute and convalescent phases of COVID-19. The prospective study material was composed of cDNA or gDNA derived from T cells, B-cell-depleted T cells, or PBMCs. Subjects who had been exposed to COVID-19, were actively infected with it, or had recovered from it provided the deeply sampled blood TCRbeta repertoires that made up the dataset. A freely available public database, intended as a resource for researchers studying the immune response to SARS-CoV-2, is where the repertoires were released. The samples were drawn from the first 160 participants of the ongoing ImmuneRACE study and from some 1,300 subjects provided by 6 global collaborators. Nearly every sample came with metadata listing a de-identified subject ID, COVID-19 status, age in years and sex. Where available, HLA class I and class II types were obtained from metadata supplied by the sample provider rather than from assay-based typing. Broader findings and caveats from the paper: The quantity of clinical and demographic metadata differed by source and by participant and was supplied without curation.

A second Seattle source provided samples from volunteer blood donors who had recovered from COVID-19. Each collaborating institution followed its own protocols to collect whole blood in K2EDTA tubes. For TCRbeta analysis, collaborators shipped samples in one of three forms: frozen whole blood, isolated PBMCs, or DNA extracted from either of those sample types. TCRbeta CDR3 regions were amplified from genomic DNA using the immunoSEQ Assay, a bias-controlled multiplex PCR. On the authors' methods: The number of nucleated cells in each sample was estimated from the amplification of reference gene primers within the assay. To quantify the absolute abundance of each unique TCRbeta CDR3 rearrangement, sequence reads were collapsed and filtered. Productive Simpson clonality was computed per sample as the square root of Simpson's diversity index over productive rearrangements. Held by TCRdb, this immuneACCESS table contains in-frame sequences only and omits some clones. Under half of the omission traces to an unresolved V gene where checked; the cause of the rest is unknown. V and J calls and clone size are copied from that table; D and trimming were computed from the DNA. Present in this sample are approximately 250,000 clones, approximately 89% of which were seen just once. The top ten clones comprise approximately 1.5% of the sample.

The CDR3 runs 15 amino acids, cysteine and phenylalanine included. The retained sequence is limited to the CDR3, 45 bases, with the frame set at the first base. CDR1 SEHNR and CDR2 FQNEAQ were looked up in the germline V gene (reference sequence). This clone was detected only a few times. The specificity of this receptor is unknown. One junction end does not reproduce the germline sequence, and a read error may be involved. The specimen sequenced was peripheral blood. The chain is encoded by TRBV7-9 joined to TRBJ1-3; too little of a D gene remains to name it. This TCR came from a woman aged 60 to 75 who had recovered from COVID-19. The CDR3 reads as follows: CASTLAPFSGNTIYF. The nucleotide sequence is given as TGTGCCAGCACCTTAGCCCCGTTCTCTGGAAACACCATATATTTT.